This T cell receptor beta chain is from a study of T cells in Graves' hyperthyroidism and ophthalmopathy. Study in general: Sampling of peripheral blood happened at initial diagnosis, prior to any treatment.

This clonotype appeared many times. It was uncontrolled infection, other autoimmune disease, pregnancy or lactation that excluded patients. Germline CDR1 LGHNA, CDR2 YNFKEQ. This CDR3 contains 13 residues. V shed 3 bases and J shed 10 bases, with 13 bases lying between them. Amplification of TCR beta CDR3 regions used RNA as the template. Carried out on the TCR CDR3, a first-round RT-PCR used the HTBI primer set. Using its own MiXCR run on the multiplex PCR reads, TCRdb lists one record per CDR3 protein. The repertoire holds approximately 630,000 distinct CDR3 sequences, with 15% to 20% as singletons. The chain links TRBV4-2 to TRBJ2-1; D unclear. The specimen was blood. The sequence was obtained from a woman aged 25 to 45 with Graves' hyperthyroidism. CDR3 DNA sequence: TGTGCCAGCAGCCACGCCCTAGAGTCCGAGCAGTTCTTC. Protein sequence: CASSHALESEQFF.